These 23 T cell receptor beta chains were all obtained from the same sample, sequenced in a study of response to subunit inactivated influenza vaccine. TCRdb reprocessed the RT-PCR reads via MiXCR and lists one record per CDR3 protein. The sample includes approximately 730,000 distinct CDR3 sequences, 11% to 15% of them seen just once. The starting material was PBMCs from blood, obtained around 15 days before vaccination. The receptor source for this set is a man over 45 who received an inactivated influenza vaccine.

CDR3 sequence: CASSMSSVGELFF. CDR3 coding DNA: TGTGCCAGCAGCATGTCTAGCGTCGGGGAGCTGTTTTTT. The V and J genes are TRBV12-3 or TRBV12-4 and TRBJ2-2; D perhaps matches TRBD2 (6 bases). The CDR3 is 13 residues long. V gave up 6 bases and J gave up 7 bases, with 12 bases separating them.

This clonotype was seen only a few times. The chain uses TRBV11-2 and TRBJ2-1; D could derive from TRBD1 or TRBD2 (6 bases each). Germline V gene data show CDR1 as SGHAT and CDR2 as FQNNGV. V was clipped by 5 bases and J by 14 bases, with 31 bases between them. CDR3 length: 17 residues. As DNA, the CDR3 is TGTGCCAGCAGCCCGAATGTATGGGGGGCGGGCCAACATTCAGAGTTCTTC. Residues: CASSPNVWGAGQHSEFF. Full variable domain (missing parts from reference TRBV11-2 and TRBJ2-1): EAGVAQSPRYKIIEKRQSVAFWCNPISGHATLYWYQQILGQGPKLLIQFQNNGVVDDSQLPKDRFSAERLKGVDSTLKIQPAKLEDSAVYLCASSPNVWGAGQHSEFFGPGTRLTVL.

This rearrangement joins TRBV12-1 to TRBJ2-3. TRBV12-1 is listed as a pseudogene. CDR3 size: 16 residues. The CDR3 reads CASSFDAGISTDTQYF. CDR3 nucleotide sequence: TGTGCCAGCAGCTTTGACGCGGGCATAAGCACAGATACGCAGTATTTT.

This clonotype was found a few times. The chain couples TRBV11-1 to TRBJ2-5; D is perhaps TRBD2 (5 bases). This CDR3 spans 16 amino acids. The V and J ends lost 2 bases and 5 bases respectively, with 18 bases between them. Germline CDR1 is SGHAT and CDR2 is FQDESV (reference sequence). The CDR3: CASSLFVGRPGETQYF. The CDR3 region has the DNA TGTGCCAGCAGCTTATTTGTTGGACGGCCGGGGGAGACCCAGTACTTC.

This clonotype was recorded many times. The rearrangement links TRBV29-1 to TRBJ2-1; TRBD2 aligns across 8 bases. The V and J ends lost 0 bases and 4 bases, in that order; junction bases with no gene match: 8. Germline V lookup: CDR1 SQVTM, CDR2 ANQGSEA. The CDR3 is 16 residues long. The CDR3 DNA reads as TGCAGCGTTGAAGATCGGGCGGGGGGCCTATACAATGAGCAGTTCTTC. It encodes CSVEDRAGGLYNEQFF.

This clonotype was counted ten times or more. The CDR3 loop is CASSFSRDRGGNEQFF. The CDR3 region has the DNA TGTGCCAGCAGCTTCTCCCGGGACAGGGGGGGTAATGAGCAGTTCTTC. This sequence joins TRBV7-8 and TRBJ2-1; TRBD1 aligns across 11 bases. Germline loops: CDR1 SGHVS, CDR2 FQNEAQ. The CDR3 has 16 residues. Trimming at V came to 3 bases and at J to 7 bases, leaving 8 bases not matched to a gene.

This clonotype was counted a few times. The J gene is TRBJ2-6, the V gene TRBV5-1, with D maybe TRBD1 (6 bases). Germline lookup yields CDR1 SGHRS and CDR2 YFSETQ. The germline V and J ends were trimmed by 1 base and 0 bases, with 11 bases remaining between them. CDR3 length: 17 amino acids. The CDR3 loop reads CASSLNWDTSGANVLTF. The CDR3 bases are TGCGCCAGCAGCTTGAACTGGGACACCTCTGGGGCCAACGTCCTGACTTTC. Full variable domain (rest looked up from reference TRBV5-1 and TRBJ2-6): KAGVTQTPRYLIKTRGQQVTLSCSPISGHRSVSWYQQTPGQGLQFLFEYFSETQRNKGNFPGRFSGRQFSNSRSEMNVSTLELGDSALYLCASSLNWDTSGANVLTFGAGSRLTVL.

CDR3 amino acids: CALTNWDLWRETQYF. The DNA of the CDR3 is TGTGCCCTTACCAACTGGGACTTATGGCGGGAGACCCAGTACTTC. The J gene is TRBJ2-5, the V gene TRBV6-2 or TRBV6-3, with D tentatively TRBD2 (6 bases). The germline V and J ends were trimmed by 11 bases and 5 bases, with 24 bases remaining between them. Looked up from germline, CDR1 is MNHEY and CDR2 is SVGEGT. The CDR3 extends over 15 amino acids.

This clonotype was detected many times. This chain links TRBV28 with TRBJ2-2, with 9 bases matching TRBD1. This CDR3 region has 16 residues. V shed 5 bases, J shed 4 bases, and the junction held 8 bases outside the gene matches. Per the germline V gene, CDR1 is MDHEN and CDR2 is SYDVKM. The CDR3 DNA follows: TGTGCCAGCAGTCCTCCGGGACAGGGTATCACCGGGGAGCTGTTTTTT. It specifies CASSPPGQGITGELFF. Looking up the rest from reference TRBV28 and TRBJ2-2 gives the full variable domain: DVKVTQSSRYLVKRTGEKVFLECVQDMDHENMFWYRQDPGLGLRLIYFSYDVKMKEKGDIPEGYSVSREKKERFSLILESASTNQTSMYLCASSPPGQGITGELFFGEGSRLTVL.

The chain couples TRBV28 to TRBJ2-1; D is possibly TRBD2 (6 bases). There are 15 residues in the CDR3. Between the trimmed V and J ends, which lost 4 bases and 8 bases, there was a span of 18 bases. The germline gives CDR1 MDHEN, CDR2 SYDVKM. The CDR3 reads CASSSRDARGDEQFF. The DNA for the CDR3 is TGTGCCAGCAGTTCGCGGGACGCAAGGGGCGATGAGCAGTTCTTC.

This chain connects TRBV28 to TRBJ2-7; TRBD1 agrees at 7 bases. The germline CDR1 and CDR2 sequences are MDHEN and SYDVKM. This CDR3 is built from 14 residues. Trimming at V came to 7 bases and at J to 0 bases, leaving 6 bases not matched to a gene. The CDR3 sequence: CASKGDSFSYEQYF. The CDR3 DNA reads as TGTGCCAGCAAGGGGGACAGTTTCTCCTACGAGCAGTACTTC.

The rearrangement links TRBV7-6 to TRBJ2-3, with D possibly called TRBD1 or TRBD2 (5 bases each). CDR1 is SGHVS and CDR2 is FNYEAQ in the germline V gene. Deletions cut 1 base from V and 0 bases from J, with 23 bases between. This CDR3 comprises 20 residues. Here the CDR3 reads CASSLEAGTGVPSSTDTQYF. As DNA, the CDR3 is TGTGCCAGCAGCTTAGAGGCAGGGACGGGCGTTCCTTCTAGCACAGATACGCAGTATTTT.

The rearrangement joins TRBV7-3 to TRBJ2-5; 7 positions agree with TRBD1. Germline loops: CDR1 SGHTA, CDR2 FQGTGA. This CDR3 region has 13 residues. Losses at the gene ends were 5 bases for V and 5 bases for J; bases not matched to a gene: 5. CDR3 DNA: TGTGCCAGCAGCCGAGGGGGCCTGGAGACCCAGTACTTC. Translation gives CASSRGGLETQYF.

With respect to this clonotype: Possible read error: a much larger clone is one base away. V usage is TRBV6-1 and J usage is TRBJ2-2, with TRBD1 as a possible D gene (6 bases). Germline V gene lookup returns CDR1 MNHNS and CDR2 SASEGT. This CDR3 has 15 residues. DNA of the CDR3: TGTGCCAGCAAGGTGGACTGGGGGCCGGTCGGGGAGCTGTCTTTT. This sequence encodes CASKVDWGPVGELSF.

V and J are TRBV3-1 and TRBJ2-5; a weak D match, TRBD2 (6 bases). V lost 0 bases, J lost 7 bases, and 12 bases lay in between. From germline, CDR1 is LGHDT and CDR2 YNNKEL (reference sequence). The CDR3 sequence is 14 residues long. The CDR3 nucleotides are TGTGCCAGCAGCCAAGATAAGGGGCGGGGGACCCAGTACTTC. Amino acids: CASSQDKGRGTQYF.

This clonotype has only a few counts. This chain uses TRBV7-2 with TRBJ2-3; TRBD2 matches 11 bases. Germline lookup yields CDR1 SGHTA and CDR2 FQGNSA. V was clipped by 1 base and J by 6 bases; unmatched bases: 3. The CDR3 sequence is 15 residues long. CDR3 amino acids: CASSLVSGGADTQYF. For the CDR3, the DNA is TGTGCCAGCAGCTTAGTTAGCGGGGGGGCCGATACGCAGTATTTT.

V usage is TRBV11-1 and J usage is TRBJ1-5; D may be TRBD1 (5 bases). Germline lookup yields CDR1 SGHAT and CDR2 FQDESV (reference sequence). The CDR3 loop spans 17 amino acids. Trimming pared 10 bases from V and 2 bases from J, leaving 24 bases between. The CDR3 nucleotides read TGTGCCATTACATTAAAAGGGACCCCGGGCGGCAATCAGCCCCAGCATTTT. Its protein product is CAITLKGTPGGNQPQHF.

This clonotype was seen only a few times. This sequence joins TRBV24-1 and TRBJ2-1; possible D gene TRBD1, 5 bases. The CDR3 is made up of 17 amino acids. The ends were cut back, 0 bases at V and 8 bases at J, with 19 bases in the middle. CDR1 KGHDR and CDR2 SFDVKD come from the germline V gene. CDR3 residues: CATSDLHYQGQKDEQFF. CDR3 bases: TGTGCCACCAGTGATTTGCATTACCAGGGTCAAAAGGATGAGCAGTTCTTC.

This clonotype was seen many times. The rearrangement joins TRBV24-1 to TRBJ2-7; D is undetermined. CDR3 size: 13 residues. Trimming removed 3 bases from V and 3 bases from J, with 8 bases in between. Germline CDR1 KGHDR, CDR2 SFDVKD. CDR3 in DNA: TGTGCCACCAGTGATCGTATTGGCTACGAGCAGTACTTC. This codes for CATSDRIGYEQYF.

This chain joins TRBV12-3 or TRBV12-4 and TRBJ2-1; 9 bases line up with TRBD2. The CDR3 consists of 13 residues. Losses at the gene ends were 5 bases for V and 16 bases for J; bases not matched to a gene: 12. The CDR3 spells CASSARGSGGFFF. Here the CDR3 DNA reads TGTGCCAGCAGTGCCCGGGGTAGCGGGGGTTTTTTCTTC.

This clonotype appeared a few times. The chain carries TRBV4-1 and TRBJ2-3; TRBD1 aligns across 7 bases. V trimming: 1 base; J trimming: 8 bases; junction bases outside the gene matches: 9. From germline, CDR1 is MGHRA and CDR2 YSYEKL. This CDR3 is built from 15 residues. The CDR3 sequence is CASSQVQGDRGTQYF. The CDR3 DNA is TGCGCCAGCAGCCAAGTCCAGGGGGATAGGGGTACGCAGTATTTT.

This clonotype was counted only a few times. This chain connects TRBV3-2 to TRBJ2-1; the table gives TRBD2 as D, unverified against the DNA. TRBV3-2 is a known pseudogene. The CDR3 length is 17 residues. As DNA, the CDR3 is TGTGCCCTCTCTCTCGGGGCTAGCGGGTTCAACTACAATGAGCAGTTCTTC. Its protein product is CALSLGASGFNYNEQFF.

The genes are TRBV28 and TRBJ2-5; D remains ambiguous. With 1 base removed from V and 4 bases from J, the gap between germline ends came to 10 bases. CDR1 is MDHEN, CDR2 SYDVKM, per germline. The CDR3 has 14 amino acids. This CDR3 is CASSLSGSRETQYF. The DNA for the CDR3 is TGTGCCAGCAGTTTATCTGGGTCCCGAGAGACCCAGTACTTC.